This T cell receptor beta chain was retrieved from a study of T cell repertoires in cytomegalovirus infection. The study, taken as a whole, reports: CMV-specific TCR beta clonotypes restricted by HLA-C dominated the ex vivo response.

MiXCR was run by TCRdb on the reads, yielding one entry per CDR3 protein. The table includes 450,000 to 550,000 distinct CDR3 sequences, 16% detected once. With regard to this clonotype: The antigen is undetermined.

The CDR3 is made up of 15 amino acids. The ends lost 3 bases at V and 0 bases at J; junction bases unmatched: 2. From germline, CDR1 is SGDLS and CDR2 YYNGEE. The receptor's source is a human donor in good health (CMV status not recorded). Some clones in this sample may be carry-over from other donors' samples. The sequencing input was CD8+ T cells from PBMCs. The rearrangement joins TRBV9 to TRBJ2-3, with TRBD2 matching 9 bases. CDR3 loop: CASSDSGSSTDTQYF. DNA of the CDR3: TGTGCCAGCAGCGATAGCGGGAGTAGCACAGATACGCAGTATTTT. Filled out from reference TRBV9 and TRBJ2-3, the complete variable domain reads DSGVTQTPKHLITATGQRVTLRCSPRSGDLSVYWYQQSLDQGLQFLIQYYNGEERAKGNILERFSAQQFPDLHSELNLSSLELGDSALYFCASSDSGSSTDTQYFGPGTRLTVL.